These T cell receptor beta chains were read from a single sample in a study of cytomegalovirus exposure and HLA in healthy donors. The repertoire was sequenced with immunoSEQ multiplex PCR; TCRdb's copy has only in-frame clones and lacks some. Here the sample spans roughly 110,000 clones, approximately 82% being singletons. Sequenced material: PBMCs. The origin of the receptors is a man between 40 and 49 years old in good health and CMV-seronegative. The CDR3 runs from the conserved cysteine through the conserved F or W. Each record gives: V gene, clone size, J gene, D gene, CDR3 protein, CDR3 DNA. D genes are given only for firm matches. Size is omitted from some rows. Given values are once, few, many or a class for expanded clones.

V: TRBV4-1
size: NA
J: TRBJ2-1
D: NA
CDR3: CASSQEGVSYNEQFF
DNA: TGCGCCAGCAGCCAAGAAGGGGTCTCCTACAATGAGCAGTTCTTC

V: TRBV19
size: NA
J: TRBJ2-1
D: NA
CDR3: CASFSLTYNEQFF
DNA: TGTGCCAGTTTTTCTCTAACCTACAATGAGCAGTTCTTC

V: TRBV19
size: NA
J: TRBJ2-5
D: TRBD1
CDR3: CASSMTGGGEQYF
DNA: TGTGCCAGTAGTATGACAGGGGGCGGCGAACAGTACTTC

V: TRBV7-2
size: NA
J: TRBJ2-3
D: TRBD1
CDR3: CASSWTGVGTDTQYF
DNA: TGTGCCAGCAGCTGGACAGGGGTTGGAACAGATACGCAGTATTTT

V: TRBV9
size: NA
J: TRBJ2-3
D: TRBD2
CDR3: CASSVEREGSLTDTQYF
DNA: TGTGCCAGCAGCGTAGAGCGGGAGGGTAGCTTGACAGATACGCAGTATTTT

V: TRBV20-1
size: few
J: TRBJ2-5
D: TRBD1
CDR3: CSRGHRETQYF
DNA: TGCAGCAGGGGGCACCGGGAGACCCAGTACTTC

V: TRBV7-6
size: NA
J: TRBJ2-3
D: TRBD2
CDR3: CASSLSGGSDTQYF
DNA: TGTGCCAGCAGCTTATCCGGGGGGTCAGATACGCAGTATTTT

V: TRBV4-2
size: many
J: TRBJ2-3
D: TRBD2
CDR3: CASSLRLAEGNTQYF
DNA: TGTGCCAGCAGCCTTAGACTAGCGGAGGGTAATACGCAGTATTTT

V: TRBV2
size: NA
J: TRBJ2-7
D: TRBD1
CDR3: CASRATGGLVNEQYF
DNA: TGTGCCAGCAGGGCGACAGGGGGCTTAGTCAACGAGCAGTACTTC

V: TRBV10-3
size: NA
J: TRBJ1-5
D: TRBD1
CDR3: CAISPGQSNQPQHF
DNA: TGTGCCATCAGCCCGGGACAGAGCAATCAGCCCCAGCATTTT

V: TRBV6-1
size: NA
J: TRBJ2-2
D: TRBD2
CDR3: CASSVLAGGPTGELFF
DNA: TGTGCCAGCAGTGTACTAGCGGGGGGGCCCACCGGGGAGCTGTTTTTT

V: TRBV9
size: NA
J: TRBJ2-1
D: TRBD2
CDR3: CASSHGSGGDNEQFF
DNA: TGTGCCAGCAGTCACGGTAGCGGGGGGGACAATGAGCAGTTCTTC

V: TRBV5-1
size: NA
J: TRBJ2-6
D: NA
CDR3: CASSLAGSGANVLTF
DNA: TGCGCCAGCAGCTTGGCAGGCTCTGGGGCCAACGTCCTGACTTTC

V: TRBV7-2
size: NA
J: TRBJ1-1
D: NA
CDR3: CASSSGAGVTEAFF
DNA: TGTGCCAGCAGCTCAGGGGCGGGTGTCACTGAAGCTTTCTTT

V: TRBV19
size: NA
J: TRBJ1-2
D: TRBD1
CDR3: CASSPDRGYGYTF
DNA: TGTGCCAGTAGCCCGGACAGGGGTTATGGCTACACCTTC

V: TRBV29-1
size: NA
J: TRBJ2-3
D: NA
CDR3: CSVGRLTGRPDTQYF
DNA: TGCAGCGTAGGACGACTAACGGGGAGGCCAGATACGCAGTATTTT

V: TRBV5-1
size: NA
J: TRBJ2-7
D: NA
CDR3: CASRKDSVPSYEQYF
DNA: TGCGCCAGCCGCAAGGACAGCGTCCCTTCCTACGAGCAGTACTTC

V: TRBV29-1
size: NA
J: TRBJ1-2
D: TRBD1
CDR3: CSVGPTGAHYGYTF
DNA: TGCAGCGTCGGGCCGACAGGGGCGCACTATGGCTACACCTTC

V: TRBV2
size: few
J: TRBJ1-2
D: NA
CDR3: CASSWGVYGYTF
DNA: TGTGCCAGCAGTTGGGGGGTCTATGGCTACACCTTC